Below, 14 T cell receptor beta chains from the same sample are listed, as sequenced in a study of T cells in Graves' hyperthyroidism and ophthalmopathy. Regions amplified from RNA transcripts were the TCR beta CDR3 regions. When the TCR CDR3 underwent first-round RT-PCR, the HTBI primer set was used. TCRdb passed the multiplex PCR reads through MiXCR, listing each CDR3 protein once. The sample lists some 370,000 distinct CDR3 sequences, about 14% occurring once. Source material: blood. Every receptor here comes from a man aged 50-59 years with Graves' ophthalmopathy.

In this sample, this clonotype turned up many times. The chain combines TRBV12-3 or TRBV12-4 with TRBJ2-3; D tentatively reads TRBD1 or TRBD2 (5 bases each). Trimming cost V 5 bases and J 2 bases, with 17 bases left between them. The CDR3 runs to 16 residues. The CDR3 protein is CASSTRDPTYTDTQYF. The CDR3 DNA reads TGTGCCAGCAGTACTCGGGACCCAACTTACACAGATACGCAGTATTTT.

The gene calls are TRBV14 and TRBJ2-2, with a possible D match to TRBD1 (5 bases). Trimming took 1 base from V and 5 from J, leaving 11 bases between them. The CDR3 has 15 amino acids. From germline, CDR1 is SGHDN and CDR2 FVKESK. The CDR3 DNA sequence: TGTGCCAGCAGCCAAGGAGCAGGGAAAACCGGGGAGCTGTTTTTT. Its protein is CASSQGAGKTGELFF. The full variable domain, completed using reference TRBV14 and TRBJ2-2, is EAGVTQFPSHSVIEKGQTVTLRCDPISGHDNLYWYRRVMGKEIKFLLHFVKESKQDESGMPNNRFLAERTGGTYSTLKVQPAELEDSGVYFCASSQGAGKTGELFFGEGSRLTVL.

The chain employs TRBV2 and TRBJ2-6; no clear D. This CDR3 region has 15 residues. Trimming cost V 6 bases and J 2 bases, with 11 bases left between them. Germline CDR1 SNHLY, CDR2 FYNNEI. DNA of the CDR3: TGTGCCAGCAGGAGCAGGAGTGCTGGGGCCAACGTCCTGACTTTC. Amino acid sequence: CASRSRSAGANVLTF.

This chain uses TRBV6-5 with TRBJ2-7; D call uncertain. CDR3 length: 15 amino acids. Germline CDR1 and CDR2: MNHEY and SVGAGI. Trimming took off 5 bases at V and 2 bases at J, with 16 bases between the two ends. The CDR3 region has the DNA TGTGCCAGCAGTACTGGGCCAGCGAGGACCTACGAGCAGTACTTC. As protein: CASSTGPARTYEQYF.

This clonotype was seen ten or more times. The J gene is TRBJ2-7, the V gene TRBV4-1; the match to TRBD2 covers 7 bases. Germline values: CDR1 MGHRA, CDR2 YSYEKL. This CDR3 region has 15 residues. With 0 bases clipped from V and 4 bases from J, the junction kept 6 bases outside the gene matches. This CDR3 reads CASSQEGGEGYEQYF. CDR3 nucleotide sequence: TGCGCCAGCAGCCAAGAGGGCGGGGAGGGGTACGAGCAGTACTTC.

CDR3 region: CATSPRAQETQYF. Written as DNA, the CDR3 is TGTGCCACCAGCCCACGGGCACAAGAGACCCAGTACTTC. The V call is TRBV24-1, the J call TRBJ2-5; D uncertain. V was trimmed by 7 bases and J by 2 bases, leaving 10 bases between them. Per germline, CDR1 KGHDR and CDR2 SFDVKD. The length of the CDR3 is 13 residues.

This clonotype was counted at least ten times. The chain links TRBV19 to TRBJ1-1; 12 bases line up with TRBD1. The CDR3 has 15 residues. Germline V gene data show CDR1 as LNHDA and CDR2 as SQIVND (reference sequence). The trim removed 4 bases at V and 3 bases at J, leaving 3 bases unmatched. The CDR3 is CASSTRDRGHTEAFF. In DNA form, the CDR3 reads TGTGCCAGTAGTACCCGGGACAGGGGGCACACTGAAGCTTTCTTT.

This clonotype was seen many times. This CDR3 reads CASSFAGVLHEQYF. The CDR3 DNA follows: TGTGCCAGCAGTTTCGCGGGAGTATTACACGAGCAGTACTTC. This sequence joins TRBV27 and TRBJ2-7; TRBD2 matches at 7 bases. J lost 5 bases, V lost 3 bases, and 7 bases had no gene match. CDR3 size: 14 residues. Looked up from germline, CDR1 is MNHEY and CDR2 is SMNVEV (reference sequence).

The chain joins TRBV9 to TRBJ1-2; TRBD1 is a possible D gene (6 bases). CDR1 is SGDLS and CDR2 is YYNGEE in the germline V gene. V was shortened by 0 bases and J by 1 base, with 7 bases between the two germline ends. The CDR3 is made up of 14 amino acids. The CDR3 DNA reads as TGTGCCAGCAGCGTAGGGACAGATAACTATGGCTACACCTTC. Translation gives CASSVGTDNYGYTF. Supplemented by reference TRBV9 and TRBJ1-2, the full variable domain reads DSGVTQTPKHLITATGQRVTLRCSPRSGDLSVYWYQQSLDQGLQFLIQYYNGEERAKGNILERFSAQQFPDLHSELNLSSLELGDSALYFCASSVGTDNYGYTFGSGTRLTVV.

The chain employs TRBV19 and TRBJ1-1; D perhaps matches TRBD1 (5 bases). The CDR3 totals 13 residues. V gave up 5 bases and J gave up 7 bases, with 14 bases separating them. In germline, CDR1 is LNHDA, CDR2 SQIVND (reference sequence). This chain's CDR3 is CASSVMGDFEAFF. The CDR3 DNA is TGTGCCAGTAGTGTGATGGGGGACTTTGAAGCTTTCTTT.

Only a few counts were recorded for this clonotype. The chain recombines TRBV15 with TRBJ2-2; D might be TRBD2 (6 bases). The CDR3 covers 12 residues. Germline CDR1 is LNHNV and CDR2 is YYDKDF (reference sequence). The germline V and J ends were trimmed by 8 bases and 13 bases, with 17 bases remaining between them. CDR3 loop: CATSGGKGGLFF. In DNA, the CDR3 is TGTGCCACCTCTGGGGGGAAGGGTGGGCTGTTTTTT. The whole variable domain, filled in from reference TRBV15 and TRBJ2-2, reads DAMVIQNPRYQVTQFGKPVTLSCSQTLNHNVMYWYQQKSSQAPKLLFHYYDKDFNNEADTPDNFQSRRPNTSFCFLDIRSPGLGDTAMYLCATSGGKGGLFFGEGSRLTVL.

This clonotype was counted ten times or more. V gene TRBV6-5 combines with J gene TRBJ2-7, with D maybe TRBD1 (5 bases). Trimming removed 0 bases at V and 3 bases at J, with 9 bases between. Per the germline V gene, CDR1 is MNHEY and CDR2 is SVGAGI. The CDR3 loop spans 14 amino acids. The CDR3 region is CASSYSTANYEQYF. CDR3 coding DNA: TGTGCCAGCAGTTACTCGACAGCAAACTACGAGCAGTACTTC.

This clonotype was seen at least ten times. V and J are TRBV7-2 and TRBJ2-5; D remains unclear. This CDR3 comprises 12 residues. Germline values: CDR1 SGHTA, CDR2 FQGNSA. V gave up 4 bases and J gave up 1 base, with 4 bases separating them. The DNA of the CDR3 is TGTGCCAGCAGCTGGGGCCAAGAGACCCAGTACTTC. This translates into CASSWGQETQYF.

The rearrangement links TRBV27 to TRBJ1-1; tentatively, D is TRBD1 (6 bases). The V end was cut by 6 bases, the J end by 11 bases, with 19 bases between. Looked up from germline, CDR1 is MNHEY and CDR2 is SMNVEV (reference sequence). The CDR3 contains 13 residues. CDR3 in amino acids: CASRSLWGRWAFF. DNA of the CDR3: TGTGCCAGCAGGTCGCTATGGGGGCGGTGGGCTTTCTTT.